This TCR beta chain was sequenced during a study of Ad26.COV2.S vaccination and SARS-CoV-2 variants. General study results and limits: There was reportedly substantial breadth in spike-specific CD8+ and CD4+ T cell responses after vaccination. With respect to non-spike TCR breadth, vaccine and placebo recipients were similar. Spike-specific TCR breadth ran higher among vaccine recipients than placebo recipients. It is possible that the TCR breadth and depth analyses underestimated the total T cell responses.

Using immunoSEQ multiplex PCR, the repertoire was profiled, and TCRdb retains in-frame clones only, with some absent. The sample includes nearly 400,000 clones, approximately 89% of them seen just once. Treatment of the sample: over 15 received Ad26.COV2.S at low or high dose, single or two shots; roughly five received placebo; per-sample allocation not given. Samples came from day 63 after the first vaccine or placebo injection. In the case of this clone: As yet, its antigen is unknown.

The CDR3 runs 12 residues. Trimming left V 4 bases short and J 2 bases short, with 8 bases between. Germline values: CDR1 GTSNPN, CDR2 SVGIG (reference sequence). This TCR came from a person aged 18 to 65 who received the Ad26.COV2.S COVID-19 vaccine or a placebo. The starting material was peripheral blood, obtained in a trial of Ad26.COV2.S vaccine versus placebo. This chain joins TRBV30 and TRBJ1-2; D unclear. Here the CDR3 reads CAWMSYNYGYTF. For the CDR3, the DNA is TGTGCCTGGATGAGCTACAACTATGGCTACACCTTC.